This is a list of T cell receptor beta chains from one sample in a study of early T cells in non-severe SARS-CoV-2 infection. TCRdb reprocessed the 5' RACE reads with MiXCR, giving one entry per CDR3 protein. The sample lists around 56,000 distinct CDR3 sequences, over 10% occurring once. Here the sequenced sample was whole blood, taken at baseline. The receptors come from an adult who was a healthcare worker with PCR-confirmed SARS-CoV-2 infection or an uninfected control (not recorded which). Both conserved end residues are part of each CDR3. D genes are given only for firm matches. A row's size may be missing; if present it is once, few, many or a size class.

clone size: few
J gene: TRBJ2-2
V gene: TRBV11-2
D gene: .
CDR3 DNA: TGTGCCAGCAGCCCCCCGACGGTACCCACCGGGGAGCTGTTTTTT
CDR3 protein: CASSPPTVPTGELFF

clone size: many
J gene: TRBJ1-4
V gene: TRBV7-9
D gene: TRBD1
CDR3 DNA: TGTGCCAGCACCTTTTACCCGGGACAGCCAAATGAAAAACTGTTTTTT
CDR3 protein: CASTFYPGQPNEKLFF

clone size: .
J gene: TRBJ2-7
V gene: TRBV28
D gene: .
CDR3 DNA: TGTGCCAGCAGTTCGAATATACTTTACAGGGACGAGCAGTACTTC
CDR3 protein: CASSSNILYRDEQYF

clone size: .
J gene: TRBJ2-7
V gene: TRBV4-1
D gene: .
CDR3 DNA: TGCGCCAGCAGCCAAGATCGGGGGATGAACTACGAGCAGTACTTC
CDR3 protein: CASSQDRGMNYEQYF

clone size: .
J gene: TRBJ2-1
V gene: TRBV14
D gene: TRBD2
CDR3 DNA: TGTGCCAGCAGCCAGGACCCCTCCGGGACTACGTTCTACAATGAGCAGTTCTTC
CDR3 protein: CASSQDPSGTTFYNEQFF

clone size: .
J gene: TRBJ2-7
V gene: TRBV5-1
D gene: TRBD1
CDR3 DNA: TGCGCCAGCAGACCGGGCGGACAGGGCCCTCTTGAGCAGTACTTC
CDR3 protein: CASRPGGQGPLEQYF

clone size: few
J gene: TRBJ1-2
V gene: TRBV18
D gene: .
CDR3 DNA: TGTGCCAGCTCACCACCGACGGATTCTTACTATGGCTACACCTTC
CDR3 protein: CASSPPTDSYYGYTF

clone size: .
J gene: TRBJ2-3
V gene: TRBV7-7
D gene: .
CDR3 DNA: TGTGCTAGCAGCTTGGGGGTAAGAGGGGCCACAGATACGCAGTATTTT
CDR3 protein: CASSLGVRGATDTQYF

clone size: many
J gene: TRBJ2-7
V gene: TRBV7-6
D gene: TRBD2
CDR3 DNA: TGTGCCAGCAGCCGGACTAGCGGGAGAGGGAACTACGAGCAGTACTTC
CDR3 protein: CASSRTSGRGNYEQYF

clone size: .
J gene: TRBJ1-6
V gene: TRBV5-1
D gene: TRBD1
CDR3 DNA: TGCGCCAGCAGCCTTCACCCGCGGGGCCAGGGGGTTTCTTCACCCCTCCACTTT
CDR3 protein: CASSLHPRGQGVSSPLHF

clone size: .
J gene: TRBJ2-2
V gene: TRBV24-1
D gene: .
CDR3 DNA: TGTGCCACCAGTGATTTGCGGGAGACCGGGGAGCTGTTTTTT
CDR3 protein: CATSDLRETGELFF

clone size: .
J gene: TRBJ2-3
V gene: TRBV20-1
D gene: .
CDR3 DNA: TGCAGTGCTAGATCTCCCCGGAGCACAGATACGCAGTATTTT
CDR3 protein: CSARSPRSTDTQYF

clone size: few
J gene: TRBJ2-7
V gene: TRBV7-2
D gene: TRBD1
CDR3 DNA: TGTGCCAGCAGTACGGGACAGGGGGTATACGAGCAGTACTTC
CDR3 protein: CASSTGQGVYEQYF

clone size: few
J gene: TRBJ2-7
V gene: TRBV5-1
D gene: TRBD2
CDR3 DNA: TGCGCCAGCAGCTTGGATGGAGCGGGAGGCGGAGAGCAGTACTTC
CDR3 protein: CASSLDGAGGGEQYF

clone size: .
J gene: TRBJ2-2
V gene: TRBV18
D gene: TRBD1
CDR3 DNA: TGTGCCAGCTCACCACTGGGACAGGGCCCCACCGGGGAGCTGTTTTTT
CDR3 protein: CASSPLGQGPTGELFF

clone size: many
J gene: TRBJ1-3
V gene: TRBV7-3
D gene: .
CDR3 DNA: TGTGCCAGCAGCTTAACGGGTTCTGGAAACACCATATATTTT
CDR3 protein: CASSLTGSGNTIYF

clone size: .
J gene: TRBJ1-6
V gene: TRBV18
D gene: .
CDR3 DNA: TGTGCCAGCTCACCGCTCCCTCCCGGGACGGATAATTCACCCCTCCACTTT
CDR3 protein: CASSPLPPGTDNSPLHF

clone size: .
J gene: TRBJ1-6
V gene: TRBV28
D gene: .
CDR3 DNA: TGTGCCAGCAGTTTATTATCACGTGGGGGCGCATCACCCCTCCACTTT
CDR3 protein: CASSLLSRGGASPLHF

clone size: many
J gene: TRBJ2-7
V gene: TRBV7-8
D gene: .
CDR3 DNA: TGTGCCAGCAGCTTAGCAGCCTACGAGCAGTACTTC
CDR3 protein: CASSLAAYEQYF

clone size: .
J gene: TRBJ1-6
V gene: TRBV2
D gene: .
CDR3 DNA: TGTGCCAGCACCCCCGGAAATTCACCCCTCCACTTT
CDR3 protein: CASTPGNSPLHF

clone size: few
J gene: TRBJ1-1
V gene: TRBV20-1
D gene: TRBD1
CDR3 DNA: TGCAGTGCTAACCCTCGACAGGGACGGGCTGAAGCTTTCTTT
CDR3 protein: CSANPRQGRAEAFF

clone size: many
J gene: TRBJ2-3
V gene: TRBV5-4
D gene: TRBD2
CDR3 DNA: TGTGCCATTAACAACCGCGCTGGGACTAGCATCGATTCAGATACGCAGTATTTT
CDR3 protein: CAINNRAGTSIDSDTQYF

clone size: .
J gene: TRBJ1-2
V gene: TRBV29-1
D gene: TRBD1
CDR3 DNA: TGCAGCGTCGCGGGACAGATTAACTATGGCTACACCTTC
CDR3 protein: CSVAGQINYGYTF

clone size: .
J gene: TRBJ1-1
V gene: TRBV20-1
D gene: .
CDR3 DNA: TGCAGTGCATTGTCAGGGAATCAGAACACTGAAGCTTTCTTT
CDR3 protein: CSALSGNQNTEAFF

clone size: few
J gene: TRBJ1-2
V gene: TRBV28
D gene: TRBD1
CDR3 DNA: TGTGCCAGCAGTCTCGGACAGGGAACTGGCTACACCTTC
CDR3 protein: CASSLGQGTGYTF

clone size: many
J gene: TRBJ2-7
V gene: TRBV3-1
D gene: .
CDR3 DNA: TGTGCCAGCAGCCAAGATAGTGGGGCGACCTACGAGCAGTACTTC
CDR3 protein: CASSQDSGATYEQYF

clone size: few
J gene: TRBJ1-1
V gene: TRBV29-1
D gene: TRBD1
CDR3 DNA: TGCAGCGTTGAGTCGGACAGGGTATCGCGCCCTGAAGCTTTCTTT
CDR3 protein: CSVESDRVSRPEAFF

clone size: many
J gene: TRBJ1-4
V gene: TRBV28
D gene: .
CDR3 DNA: TGTGCCAGCAGTGGGGGGTCTAATGAAAAACTGTTTTTT
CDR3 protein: CASSGGSNEKLFF

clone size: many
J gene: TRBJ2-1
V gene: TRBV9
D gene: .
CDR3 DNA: TGTGCCAGCAGCTCCTCCGGGGCGACCTACAATGAGCAGTTCTTC
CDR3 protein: CASSSSGATYNEQFF

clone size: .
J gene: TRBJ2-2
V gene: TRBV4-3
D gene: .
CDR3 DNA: TGCGCCAGCAGCCTGGGCAAGGTGGGGGAGCTGTTTTTT
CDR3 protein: CASSLGKVGELFF

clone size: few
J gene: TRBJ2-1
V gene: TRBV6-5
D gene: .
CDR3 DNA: TGTGCCAGCAGCGTCGGACCCGACAATGAGCAGTTCTTC
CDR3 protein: CASSVGPDNEQFF

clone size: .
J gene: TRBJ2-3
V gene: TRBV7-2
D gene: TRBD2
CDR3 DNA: TGTGCCAGCAGCCCCCGACTAGCGGCTAGCACAGATACGCAGTATTTT
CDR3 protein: CASSPRLAASTDTQYF

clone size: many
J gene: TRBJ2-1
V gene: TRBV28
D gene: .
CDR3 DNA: TGTGCCAGCAGTTTAAGGGGGGTCATCTACAATGAGCAGTTCTTC
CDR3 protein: CASSLRGVIYNEQFF

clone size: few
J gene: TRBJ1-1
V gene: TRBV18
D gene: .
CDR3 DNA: TGTGCCAGCTCACCACCGGGGCGGAACACTGAAGCTTTCTTT
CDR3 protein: CASSPPGRNTEAFF

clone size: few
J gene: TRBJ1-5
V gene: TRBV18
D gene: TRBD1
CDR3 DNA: TGTGCCAGCTCACCAAGACAGGGACAGAGCAATCAGCCCCAGCATTTT
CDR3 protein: CASSPRQGQSNQPQHF

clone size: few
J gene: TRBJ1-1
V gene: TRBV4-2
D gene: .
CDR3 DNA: TGTGCCAGCAGCCAAGATGACGTGGTGGGCACTGAAGCTTTCTTT
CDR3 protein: CASSQDDVVGTEAFF